The rows below give T cell receptor beta chains drawn from one sample of a study of breast tumors, draining lymph nodes, adjacent tissues. TCRdb independently ran MiXCR on the multiplex PCR reads; one entry per CDR3 protein. The repertoire holds over 200,000 distinct CDR3 sequences, with 32% as singletons. Sequencing used axillary lymph node tissue. These receptors originate from a female donor with breast cancer. Some clones in this sample may be carry-over from other donors' samples. Each CDR3 is given with its conserved first and last residue. The size entry is marked missing in some rows and otherwise reads once, few, many or a size class.

clone size,J gene,V gene,CDR3 protein
many,TRBJ1-4,TRBV18,CASSVQGWREKLFF
many,TRBJ2-2,TRBV11-3,CASARETGELFF
many,TRBJ2-5,TRBV11-2,CASNPSNREGGKETQYF
.,TRBJ1-2,TRBV6-1,CASSQLVGESYGYTF
few,TRBJ2-1,TRBV5-4,CASSFGGTSYNEQFF
many,TRBJ2-7,TRBV5-1,CASSLPPPSTEQYF
many,TRBJ2-7,TRBV30,CALGASGKAAYEQYF
many,TRBJ2-1,TRBV7-9,CASSLGGGTEQFF
many,TRBJ2-7,TRBV19,CASEDNAYEQYF
few,TRBJ2-1,TRBV5-6,CASSGLAAGGNEQFF
many,TRBJ1-2,TRBV6-5,CASTTQGLRVGYTF
many,TRBJ2-5,TRBV11-3,CASSTRTGGYQETQYF
many,TRBJ1-6,TRBV6-1,CASSGIPGQGIGGNSPLHF
many,TRBJ2-1,TRBV12-3/TRBV12-4,CASRNGREINNEQFF
many,TRBJ2-6,TRBV30,CAWTTSGANVLTF
few,TRBJ2-1,TRBV3-1,CASSRGTSGSGLLNEQFF
many,TRBJ2-3,TRBV5-4,CASTFDRSYTDTQYF
many,TRBJ2-2,TRBV9,CASSVGGANTGELFF
many,TRBJ2-3,TRBV4-1,CASSQDRTGARDTQYF
many,TRBJ1-6,TRBV11-2,CASMTRGDYNSPLHF
many,TRBJ2-3,TRBV20-1,CSARDGTSAADTQYF
few,TRBJ2-1,TRBV5-1,CASRARAGTSPSGTHNEQFF
many,TRBJ2-5,TRBV20-1,CSARRRRQETQYF
.,TRBJ2-2,TRBV13,CASSLGQGTGELFF
many,TRBJ2-7,TRBV4-1,CASSQGGGREQYF
.,TRBJ2-3,TRBV24-1,CATSERTSGSPADTQYF
many,TRBJ2-1,TRBV5-1,CASSLLGLAGDLSSYNEQFF
many,TRBJ1-6,TRBV7-2,CASSRYRAGNNSPLHF
many,TRBJ2-3,TRBV4-3,CASSQVTPGRPDTQYF
many,TRBJ1-2,TRBV24-1,CATSDGPQDRYGYTF
many,TRBJ2-2,TRBV7-8,CASSTKTGTGELFF
many,TRBJ2-7,TRBV28,CASSFHDEQYF
.,TRBJ1-3,TRBV6-4,CASSEGGTSVNTIYF
many,TRBJ2-1,TRBV6-2/TRBV6-3,CASSNDGISYNEQFF
.,TRBJ2-1,TRBV29-1,CSARTSGNKQFF
few,TRBJ1-1,TRBV12-3/TRBV12-4,CASSLDRGVMNTEAFF
many,TRBJ1-5,TRBV10-2,CASTEAGGNQPQHF
many,TRBJ2-1,TRBV5-1,CASRGDTYNEQFF
many,TRBJ2-5,TRBV20-1,CSARDLAGLETQYF
.,TRBJ1-5,TRBV7-9,CASSPRLGDLYEHF
.,TRBJ1-4,TRBV20-1,CSARRTGQVKLFF
.,TRBJ1-2,TRBV6-5,CASSFAGQGAYGYTF
.,TRBJ2-1,TRBV24-1,CAASGAEGLAGVNEQFF
.,TRBJ1-2,TRBV6-6,CASRNGQGKQNGYTF
.,TRBJ1-6,TRBV6-5,CANSYSRSGKGSPLHF
many,TRBJ2-5,TRBV4-3,CASSPGRRLQETQYF
many,TRBJ2-2,TRBV4-2,CASSQDGSGTGELFF
many,TRBJ1-2,TRBV5-1,CASSSGQGLYGYTF
.,TRBJ2-5,TRBV7-8,CASSFRGLGGTQYF
many,TRBJ2-2,TRBV5-1,CASSLTRNANTGELFF
many,TRBJ2-1,TRBV6-6,CASRNTGTGIGEQFF
many,TRBJ2-3,TRBV5-6,CASSLVGRAETDTQYF
.,TRBJ1-5,TRBV7-3,CASSHPGTGGRQPQHF
many,TRBJ1-2,TRBV28,CATGWGGYTF
many,TRBJ1-2,TRBV13,CASSVGTGEDYGYTF